This T cell receptor (beta chain) was sequenced during a study of T cell responses to AZD1222 COVID-19 vaccine. Profiled with immunoSEQ multiplex PCR; TCRdb holds only in-frame clones, not every one. In the table there are 90,000 to 95,000 clones, over 75% of which are singletons. The CDR3 length is 14 residues. The junction had 1 base not matched to a gene; V was cut back by 6 bases and J by 1 base. Germline CDR1 LNHDA, CDR2 SQIVND (reference sequence). Details on this clone: The same CDR3 is also encoded by other DNA sequences in this sample.

Sequenced here: peripheral blood, sampled 28 days after the second AZD1222 dose. The rearrangement uses TRBV19 and TRBJ1-3, with TRBD1 matching over 9 bases. The receptor's source is an adult who received the AZD1222 COVID-19 vaccine. CDR3 bases: TGTGCCAGTAGGGGACAGGGATCTGGAAACACCATATATTTT. This translates into CASRGQGSGNTIYF.